The next 21 T cell receptor beta chains were all read from a single sample in a study of T cell responses to AZD1222 COVID-19 vaccine. Profiling relied on immunoSEQ multiplex PCR, and the TCRdb table lists in-frame clones only, not all of them. This sample has about 190,000 clones, with approximately 91% found just once. The source material was peripheral blood, sampled on day 0 of AZD1222 vaccination. All receptors derive from an adult in good health.

CDR3 region: CSVESGTKGGYTF. The CDR3 bases are TGCAGCGTTGAAAGCGGGACCAAGGGAGGCTACACCTTC. The chain uses TRBV29-1 and TRBJ1-2, with D perhaps matching TRBD1 (5 bases). Germline V gene data show CDR1 as SQVTM and CDR2 as ANQGSEA. V was shortened by 2 bases and J by 8 bases, with 15 bases between the two germline ends. The CDR3 is 13 residues long.

The table lists this clone with a count of one. The chain uses TRBV6-5 and TRBJ1-2; the D is unclear. V was clipped by 6 bases and J by 2 bases, with 16 bases between them. Germline V gene lookup returns CDR1 MNHEY and CDR2 SVGAGI. The CDR3 contains 15 residues. The CDR3 coding sequence is TGTGCCAGCAGCAAATCCGGCGTATACAACTATGGCTACACCTTC. Translation gives CASSKSGVYNYGYTF.

V and J are TRBV19 and TRBJ1-2, with D perhaps TRBD1 (6 bases). Germline V gene sequence: CDR1 LNHDA, CDR2 SQIVND (reference sequence). This CDR3 has 18 amino acids. The V end lost 3 bases, the J end lost 0 bases, and 20 bases lay between the germline ends. The CDR3 DNA follows: TGTGCCAGTAGTATTCGTATTGGTGGACAGCCTGCTAACTATGGCTACACCTTC. Its protein is CASSIRIGGQPANYGYTF.

This clone was seen a handful of times. The CDR3 does not close with the conserved phenylalanine or tryptophan, likely indicating a read error. The limits of the CDR3 on the DNA are not certain, so only TCRdb's listed CDR3 is given. The chain links TRBV28 to TRBJ1-2; TRBD1, as called in the table, went unchecked against the DNA. The CDR3 has 12 residues if both end residues are counted. CDR1 MDHEN and CDR2 SYDVKM come from the germline V gene. This chain's CDR3 is CASSRGTGPVTA.

The chain joins TRBV12-3 or TRBV12-4 to TRBJ2-7; D might be TRBD1 or TRBD2, each matching 6 bases. With 2 bases removed from V and 6 bases from J, the gap between germline ends came to 11 bases. The CDR3 totals 13 residues. The CDR3 DNA reads TGTGCCAGCAGTTTACTGGGGGGCGGCGAGCAGTACTTC. It specifies CASSLLGGGEQYF.

The V gene is TRBV10-3, the J gene TRBJ1-1; D is unclear. The CDR3 is 15 residues long. V lost 4 bases and J 2 bases, leaving 14 bases between the germline ends. Germline V gene sequence: CDR1 ENHRY, CDR2 SYGVKD. The CDR3 sequence: CAISGWEGDNTEAFF. The CDR3 DNA reads TGTGCCATCAGTGGGTGGGAGGGAGACAACACTGAAGCTTTCTTT.

The V call is TRBV19, the J call TRBJ1-1; tentatively, D is TRBD1 (5 bases). CDR1 LNHDA and CDR2 SQIVND come from the germline V gene (reference sequence). This CDR3 spans 13 amino acids. Trimming pared 5 bases from V and 1 base from J, leaving 8 bases between. The CDR3 nucleotides are TGTGCCAGTAGTCCGGGGCAGAACACTGAAGCTTTCTTT. This translates into CASSPGQNTEAFF.

Turning to this clone: One junction end disagrees with the germline gene, perhaps due to a read error. This CDR3 reads CASSLEASTDTQYF. The CDR3 nucleotides are TGTGCTAGCAGCTTAGAGGCCAGCACAGATACGCAGTATTTT. The genes are TRBV7-7 and TRBJ2-3; D unresolved. CDR1 SSHAT and CDR2 FNYEAQ come from the germline V gene (reference sequence). The CDR3 contains 14 residues.

This chain joins TRBV5-1 and TRBJ1-4; weak D call: TRBD1 (5 bases). The CDR3 totals 14 residues. The germline gives CDR1 SGHRS, CDR2 YFSETQ. The V and J ends lost 0 bases and 7 bases respectively, with 10 bases between them. CDR3 residues: CASSLGAGTEKLFF. CDR3 bases: TGCGCCAGCAGCTTGGGTGCAGGGACTGAAAAACTGTTTTTT.

V usage is TRBV7-9 and J usage is TRBJ2-1; TRBD2 matches at 8 bases. This CDR3 is 16 amino acids long. V lost 1 base to trimming and J lost 4 bases; unmatched junction nucleotides: 6. CDR1 is SEHNR, CDR2 FQNEAQ, per germline (reference sequence). CDR3 coding DNA: TGTGCCAGCAGCTTAGTGCCGGGAGGGCGATACAATGAGCAGTTCTTC. Amino acid sequence: CASSLVPGGRYNEQFF.

V gene TRBV13 combines with J gene TRBJ1-2; 11 nucleotides line up with TRBD1. Per germline, CDR1 PRHDT and CDR2 FYEKMQ (reference sequence). V was clipped by 7 bases and J by 5 bases; unmatched bases: 12. The length of the CDR3 is 16 residues. CDR3 DNA sequence: TGTGCCAGCATCATGGTCGGGACAGGGGGTTATTATGGCTACACCTTC. The encoded protein is CASIMVGTGGYYGYTF.

The chain recombines TRBV7-8 with TRBJ1-1; D perhaps matches TRBD1 (5 bases). Germline CDR1 and CDR2: SGHVS and FQNEAQ. CDR3 length equals 14 residues. V was shortened by 1 base and J by 1 base, with 7 bases between the two germline ends. The CDR3 DNA sequence: TGTGCCAGCAGCTTAGTTCAGGGGAACACTGAAGCTTTCTTT. Its protein is CASSLVQGNTEAFF.

The genes are TRBV6-6 and TRBJ1-6, with TRBD1 identical over 10 bases. The CDR3 is 16 amino acids. The ends lost 5 bases at V and 7 bases at J; junction bases unmatched: 8. Germline assignment: CDR1 MNHNY and CDR2 SVGAGI (reference sequence). The CDR3 DNA is TGTGCCAGCAGTGCAATCCGGACAGGGGGGAATTCACCCCTCCACTTT. Translation gives CASSAIRTGGNSPLHF.

DNA for the CDR3: TGTGCCAGCAGTTTAGGGCAAAATGAGCAGTTCTTC. It is translated as CASSLGQNEQFF. V and J are TRBV12-3 or TRBV12-4 and TRBJ2-1, with D unresolved. The V end was cut by 1 base, the J end by 7 bases, with 5 bases between. This CDR3 is 12 amino acids long.

The chain has TRBV27 and TRBJ2-4; perhaps TRBD2 as D (5 bases). Trimming took 6 bases from V and 2 from J, leaving 11 bases between them. The CDR3 runs to 14 residues. Germline V gene lookup returns CDR1 MNHEY and CDR2 SMNVEV (reference sequence). This chain's CDR3 is CASSDGMTKNIQYF. In nucleotides, the CDR3 is TGTGCCAGCAGCGACGGGATGACCAAAAACATTCAGTACTTC.

The chain recombines TRBV5-1 with TRBJ2-3; no clear D. The V gene's germline CDR1 is SGHRS and CDR2 YFSETQ. This CDR3 spans 13 amino acids. V was cut by 4 bases and J by 2 bases, with 8 bases left in between. Here the CDR3 DNA reads TGCGCCAGCAGCCTGGGCATCACAGATACGCAGTATTTT. Residues: CASSLGITDTQYF.

This clone has just one count. This rearrangement joins TRBV27 to TRBJ2-2; D ambiguous. Trimming shortened V by 5 bases and J by 5 bases, and 9 bases separated the two germline ends. Germline loops: CDR1 MNHEY, CDR2 SMNVEV (reference sequence). The CDR3 length is 13 residues. DNA for the CDR3: TGTGCCAGCAGTCCTCGACGGACCGGGGAGCTGTTTTTT. Amino acid sequence: CASSPRRTGELFF.

The rearrangement links TRBV15 to TRBJ2-7; D is uncertain. V lost 3 bases to trimming and J lost 0 bases, with 15 bases between them. Germline CDR1 reads LNHNV; CDR2 reads YYDKDF (reference sequence). This CDR3 region has 16 residues. The chain's CDR3 is CATSSQRYGSSYEQYF. The CDR3 coding sequence is TGTGCCACCAGCAGCCAGAGATACGGAAGCTCCTACGAGCAGTACTTC.

This chain uses TRBV5-8 with TRBJ2-3; D gene uncertain. Germline loops: CDR1 SGHTS, CDR2 YDEGEE. The length of the CDR3 is 16 residues. Trimming removed 5 bases at V and 3 bases at J, with 19 bases between. The chain's CDR3 is CASRTLETENTDTQYF. CDR3 in DNA: TGTGCCAGCAGGACTTTGGAAACGGAAAATACAGATACGCAGTATTTT.

The chain joins TRBV9 to TRBJ1-1, with unresolved D. CDR1 and CDR2 from the germline V gene are SGDLS and YYNGEE. This CDR3 is 13 amino acids long. Trimming cost V 0 bases and J 5 bases, with 8 bases left between them. The CDR3 DNA is TGTGCCAGCAGCGTAGTAGCGGAAACTGAAGCTTTCTTT. Its protein is CASSVVAETEAFF.

The chain has TRBV9 and TRBJ1-3; 7 bases are shared with TRBD1. Germline CDR1 SGDLS, CDR2 YYNGEE. V lost 0 bases, J lost 1 base, and 4 bases stayed unmatched. This CDR3 has 16 amino acids. CDR3 region: CASSVAGTASGNTIYF. As DNA, the CDR3 is TGTGCCAGCAGCGTAGCCGGGACAGCTTCTGGAAACACCATATATTTT.